A selection of T cell receptor beta chains follows, all from one sample in a study of shared clonotypes between healthy human individuals. Sequenced by immunoSEQ multiplex PCR; TCRdb stores in-frame clones only, minus some. The profile covers 2 million to 3 million clones, with 93% appearing a single time and approximately 0.36% taken by the ten largest. The sequencing sample was made of naive CD4+ T cells from PBMCs. Source of these receptors: a man in his late teens or twenties in good health. Some clones in this sample may be carry-over from other donors' samples. Each CDR3 is given without its conserved first and last residue.

j_call: TRBJ2-2
v_call: TRBV19
cdr3_aa: ASRTEDYESYTGELF

j_call: TRBJ1-1
v_call: TRBV5-1
cdr3_aa: ASSLLGGLNTEAF

j_call: TRBJ1-2
v_call: TRBV2
cdr3_aa: ASSGRQNYGYT

j_call: TRBJ2-5
v_call: TRBV6-6
cdr3_aa: ASSYSASGQETQY

j_call: TRBJ2-6
v_call: TRBV5-5
cdr3_aa: ASSPGESGANVLT

j_call: TRBJ2-5
v_call: TRBV29-1
cdr3_aa: SVEGTREETQY

j_call: TRBJ2-1
v_call: TRBV27
cdr3_aa: ASSFSIGYRYYNEQF

j_call: TRBJ1-4
v_call: TRBV18
cdr3_aa: ASSPGVNEKLF

j_call: TRBJ1-5
v_call: TRBV19
cdr3_aa: ASSLVYSNQPQH

j_call: TRBJ2-5
v_call: TRBV25-1
cdr3_aa: ASSGGLWSQETQY

j_call: TRBJ2-7
v_call: TRBV29-1
cdr3_aa: SVGQVLSSYEQY

j_call: TRBJ1-1
v_call: TRBV9
cdr3_aa: ASSVAAGDDTEAF

j_call: TRBJ2-5
v_call: TRBV7-9
cdr3_aa: ASSRDRAQETQY

j_call: TRBJ1-3
v_call: TRBV28
cdr3_aa: ASSLPLGPQNTIY

j_call: TRBJ1-5
v_call: TRBV7-8
cdr3_aa: ASSYRDRTGGNQPQH

j_call: TRBJ2-7
v_call: TRBV11-2
cdr3_aa: ASRWGQPHEQY